This TCR beta chain was obtained from a study of a mutant IDH1 vaccine in newly diagnosed glioma. Whole-study context: Beginning 4-6 weeks after radiotherapy alone, or with temozolomide cycles, vaccination took place. The therapy given earlier, which was standard therapy, consisted of radiotherapy, temozolomide, or both, and most of the patients received both.

The sample's time point: week 5, during vaccination. What each vaccine dose contained was 300 ug of mutant IDH1 20-mer peptide, accompanied by topical imiquimod. For this clone: Its specificity is not known.

Overall study findings and caveats: A vaccine-induced immune response developed in about 94% of the patients.

TCRdb keeps only in-frame clones here, not all; method: immunoSEQ multiplex PCR. The sample shows 40,000 or so clones, approximately 91% of them seen only once. This CDR3 contains 16 residues. In germline, CDR1 is SEHNR, CDR2 FQNEAQ (reference sequence). The germline V and J ends were trimmed by 5 bases and 3 bases, with 19 bases remaining between them. This sequence was found in a man aged 50 or older with glioma. The chain joins TRBV7-9 to TRBJ1-1; D may be TRBD1 (5 bases). The sequencing here drew on PBMCs, taken from a glioma patient whose treatment included an IDH1 peptide vaccine. This CDR3 reads CASSPPGGGSHTEAFF. The CDR3 region has the DNA TGTGCCAGCAGCCCCCCGGGCGGGGGATCCCACACTGAAGCTTTCTTT.